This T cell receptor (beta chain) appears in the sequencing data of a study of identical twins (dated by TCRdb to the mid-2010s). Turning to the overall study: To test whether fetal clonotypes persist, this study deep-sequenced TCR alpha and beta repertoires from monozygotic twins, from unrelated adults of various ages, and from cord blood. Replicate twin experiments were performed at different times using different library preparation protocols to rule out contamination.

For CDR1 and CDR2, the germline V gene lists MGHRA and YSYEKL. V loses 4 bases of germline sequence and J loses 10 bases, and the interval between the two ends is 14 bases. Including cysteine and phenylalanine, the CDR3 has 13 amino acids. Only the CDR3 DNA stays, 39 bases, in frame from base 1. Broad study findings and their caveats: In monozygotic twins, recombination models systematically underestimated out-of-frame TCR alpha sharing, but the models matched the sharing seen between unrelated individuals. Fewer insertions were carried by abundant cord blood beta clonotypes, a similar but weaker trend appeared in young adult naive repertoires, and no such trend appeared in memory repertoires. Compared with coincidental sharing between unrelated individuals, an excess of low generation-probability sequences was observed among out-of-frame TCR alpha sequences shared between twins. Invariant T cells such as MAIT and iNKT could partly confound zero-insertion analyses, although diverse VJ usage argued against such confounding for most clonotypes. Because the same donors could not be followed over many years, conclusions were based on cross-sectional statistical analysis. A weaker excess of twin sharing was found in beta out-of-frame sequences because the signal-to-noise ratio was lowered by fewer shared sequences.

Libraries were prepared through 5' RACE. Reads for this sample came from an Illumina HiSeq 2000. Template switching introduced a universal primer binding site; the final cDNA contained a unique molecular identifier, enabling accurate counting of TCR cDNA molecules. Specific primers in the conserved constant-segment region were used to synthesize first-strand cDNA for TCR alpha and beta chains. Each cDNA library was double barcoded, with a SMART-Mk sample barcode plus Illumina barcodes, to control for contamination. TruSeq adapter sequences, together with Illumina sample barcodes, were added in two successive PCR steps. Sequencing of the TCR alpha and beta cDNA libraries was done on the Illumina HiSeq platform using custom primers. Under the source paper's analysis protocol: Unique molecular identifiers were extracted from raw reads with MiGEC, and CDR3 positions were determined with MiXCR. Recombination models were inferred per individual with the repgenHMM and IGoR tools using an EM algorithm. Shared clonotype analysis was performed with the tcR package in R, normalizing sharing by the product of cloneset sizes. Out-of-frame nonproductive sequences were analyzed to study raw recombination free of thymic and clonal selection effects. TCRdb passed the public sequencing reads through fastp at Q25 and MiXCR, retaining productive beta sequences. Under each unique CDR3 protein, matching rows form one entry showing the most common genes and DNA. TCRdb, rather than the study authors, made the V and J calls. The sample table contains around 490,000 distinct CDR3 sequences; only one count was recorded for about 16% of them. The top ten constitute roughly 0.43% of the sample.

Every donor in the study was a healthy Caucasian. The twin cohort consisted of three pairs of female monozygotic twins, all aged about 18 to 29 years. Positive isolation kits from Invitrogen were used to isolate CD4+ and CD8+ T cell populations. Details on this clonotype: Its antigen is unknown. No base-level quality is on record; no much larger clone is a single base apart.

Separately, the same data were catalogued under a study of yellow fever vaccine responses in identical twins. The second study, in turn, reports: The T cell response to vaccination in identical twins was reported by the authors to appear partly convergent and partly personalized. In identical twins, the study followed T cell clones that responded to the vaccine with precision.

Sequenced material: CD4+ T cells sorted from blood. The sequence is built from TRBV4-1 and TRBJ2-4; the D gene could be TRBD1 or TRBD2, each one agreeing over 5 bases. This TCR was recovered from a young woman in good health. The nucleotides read TGCGCCAGCAGCCCGGAGGCAGGGTCAATTCAGTACTTC. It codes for CASSPEAGSIQYF.